This T cell receptor beta chain is from a study of regulatory T cells in long-lasting Graves disease. General observations from the study: In persistent patients, shared public clonotypes (about 2,800) outnumbered those in new patients (approximately 940).

Time point here: persistent/refractory GD, antithyroid drugs over 5 years with positive TRAb. Preparation of the TCR library used RNA extracted from PBMCs. Assembly of TCR beta libraries relied on iRepertoire HTBI primers together with Arm-PCR of CDR3 regions. In the authors' workflow: The samples yielded 50 to 80 TRBV and roughly 15 TRBJ segments. One entry per CDR3 protein results from TCRdb running MiXCR on the multiplex PCR reads. TCRdb's processing, not the authors', yielded these V and J calls. The sample includes roughly 500,000 distinct CDR3 sequences, about 22% of them seen just once. In its sample, this clonotype was seen many times. Its antigen is undetermined. After removal of 3 bases from V and 7 bases from J, the junction contained 8 bases not matched to a gene. Looked up from germline, CDR1 is MDHEN and CDR2 is SYDVKM. The CDR3 is made up of 14 amino acids.

The rearrangement uses TRBV28 and TRBJ2-7, with TRBD2 identical over 8 bases. The TCR was taken from a female donor with Graves disease. The material sequenced was peripheral blood mononuclear cells (PBMCs), taken when the disease was refractory, from a patient treated with antithyroid drugs. CDR3 region: CASSFGPRGREQYF. The DNA of the CDR3 is TGTGCCAGCAGTTTCGGCCCCCGCGGGAGGGAGCAGTACTTC.